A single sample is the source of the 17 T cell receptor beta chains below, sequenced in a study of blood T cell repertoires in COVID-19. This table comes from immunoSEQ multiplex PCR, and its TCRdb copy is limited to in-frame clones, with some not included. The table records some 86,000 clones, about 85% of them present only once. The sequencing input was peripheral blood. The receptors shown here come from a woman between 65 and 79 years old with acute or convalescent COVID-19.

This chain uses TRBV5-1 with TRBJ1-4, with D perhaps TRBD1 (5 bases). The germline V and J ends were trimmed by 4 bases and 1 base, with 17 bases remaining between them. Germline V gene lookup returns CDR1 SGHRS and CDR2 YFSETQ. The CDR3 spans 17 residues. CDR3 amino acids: CASSPARQGGTNEKLFF. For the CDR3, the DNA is TGCGCCAGCAGCCCCGCTCGGCAGGGAGGAACTAATGAAAAACTGTTTTTT.

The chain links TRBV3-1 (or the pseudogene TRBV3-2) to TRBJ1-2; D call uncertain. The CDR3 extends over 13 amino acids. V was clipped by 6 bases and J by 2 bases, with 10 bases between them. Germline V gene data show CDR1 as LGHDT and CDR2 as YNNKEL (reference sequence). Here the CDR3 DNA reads TGTGCCAGCAGACTCAGCGGAAACTATGGCTACACCTTC. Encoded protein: CASRLSGNYGYTF.

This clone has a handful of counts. CDR3 residues: CASSLFAGRHLGGLAGITFNEQFF. The CDR3 DNA is TGTGCCAGCAGTTTATTCGCGGGTCGACACTTGGGGGGACTAGCGGGTATTACCTTCAATGAGCAGTTCTTC. The chain carries TRBV27 and TRBJ2-1; 12 bases match TRBD2. The V and J ends lost 1 base and 6 bases, in that order; junction bases with no gene match: 28. The CDR3 spans 24 residues. From germline, CDR1 is MNHEY and CDR2 SMNVEV (reference sequence).

The CDR3 DNA follows: TGTGCCAGCAGCTTGTTGCAGGAGGAGCTGTTTTTT. Translating it yields CASSLLQEELFF. The chain links TRBV5-6 to TRBJ2-2; no clear D. The CDR3 consists of 12 residues. Trimming took 1 base from V and 10 from J, leaving 8 bases between them. Germline CDR1 and CDR2: SGHDT and YYEEEE.

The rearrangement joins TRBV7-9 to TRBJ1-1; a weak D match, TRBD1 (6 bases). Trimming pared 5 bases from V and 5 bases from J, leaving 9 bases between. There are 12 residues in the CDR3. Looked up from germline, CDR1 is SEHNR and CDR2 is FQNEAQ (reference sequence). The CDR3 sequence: CASSPGQTEAFF. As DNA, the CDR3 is TGTGCCAGCAGCCCCGGACAGACTGAAGCTTTCTTT.

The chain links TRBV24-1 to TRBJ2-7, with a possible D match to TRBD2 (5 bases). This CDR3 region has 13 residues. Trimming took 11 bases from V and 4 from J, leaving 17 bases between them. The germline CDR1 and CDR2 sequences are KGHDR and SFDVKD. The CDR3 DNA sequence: TGTGCCAACAGCCGGAGGAGAGGGTACGAGCAGTACGTC. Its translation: CANSRRRGYEQYV.

CDR3 nucleotide sequence: TGTGCCAGCAGTTTATCAACGTACGAACGGGATACGCAGTATTTT. Translation gives CASSLSTYERDTQYF. The chain is built from TRBV27 and TRBJ2-3; D is unclear. The germline V gene encodes CDR1 MNHEY and CDR2 SMNVEV (reference sequence). V lost 0 bases to trimming and J lost 6 bases, with 13 bases between them. The CDR3 has 15 residues.

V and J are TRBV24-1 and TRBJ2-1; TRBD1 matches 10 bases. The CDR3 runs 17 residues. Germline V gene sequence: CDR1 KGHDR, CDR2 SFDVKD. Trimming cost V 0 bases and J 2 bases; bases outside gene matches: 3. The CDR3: CATSDLRQGATYNEQFF. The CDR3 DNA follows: TGTGCCACCAGTGATTTGAGACAGGGGGCCACCTACAATGAGCAGTTCTTC.

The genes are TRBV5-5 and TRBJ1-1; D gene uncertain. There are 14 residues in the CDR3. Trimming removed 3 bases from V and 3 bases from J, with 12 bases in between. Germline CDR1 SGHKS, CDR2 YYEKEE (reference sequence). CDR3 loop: CASSSQSGYTEAFF. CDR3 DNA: TGTGCCAGCAGCTCCCAATCTGGCTACACTGAAGCTTTCTTT.

The CDR3 is CASSPPTGGQPEAFF. CDR3 in DNA: TGTGCCAGCTCACCACCGACCGGGGGTCAGCCTGAAGCTTTCTTT. The V call is TRBV18, the J call TRBJ1-1; maybe TRBD1 (5 bases). The CDR3 loop spans 15 amino acids. Per germline, CDR1 KGHSH and CDR2 LQKENI. Trimming left V 0 bases short and J 6 bases short, with 14 bases between.

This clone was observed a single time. The CDR3: CASSANRERNSPLHF. CDR3 coding DNA: TGTGCCAGCTCAGCGAACAGGGAGAGAAATTCACCCCTCCACTTT. The V call is TRBV18, the J call TRBJ1-6; tentatively, D is TRBD1 (6 bases). This CDR3 region has 15 residues. Germline loops: CDR1 KGHSH, CDR2 LQKENI. Trimming cost V 5 bases and J 7 bases, with 15 bases left between them.

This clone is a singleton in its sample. The CDR3, as DNA: TGCGCCAGCAGGGGGGGAGGAAGCACTGAAGCTTTCTTT. Translation: CASRGGGSTEAFF. The chain is built from TRBV10-2 and TRBJ1-1; a possible D gene is TRBD1 (5 bases). The CDR3 loop spans 13 amino acids. Trimming removed 6 bases from V and 4 bases from J, with 12 bases in between. From germline, CDR1 is WSHSY and CDR2 SAAADI.

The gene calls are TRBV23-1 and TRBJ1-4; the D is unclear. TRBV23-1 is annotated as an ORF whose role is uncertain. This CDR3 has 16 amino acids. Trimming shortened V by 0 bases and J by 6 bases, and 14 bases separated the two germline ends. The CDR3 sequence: CASSQSRQRRDEKLFF. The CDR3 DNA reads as TGCGCCAGCAGTCAATCCCGCCAAAGGAGGGATGAAAAACTGTTTTTT.

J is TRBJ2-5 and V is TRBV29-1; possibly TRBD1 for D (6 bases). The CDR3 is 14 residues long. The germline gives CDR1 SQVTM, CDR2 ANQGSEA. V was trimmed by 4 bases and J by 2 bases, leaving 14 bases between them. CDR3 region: CSVVQGWIQETQYF. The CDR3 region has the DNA TGCAGCGTTGTCCAGGGGTGGATTCAAGAGACCCAGTACTTC.

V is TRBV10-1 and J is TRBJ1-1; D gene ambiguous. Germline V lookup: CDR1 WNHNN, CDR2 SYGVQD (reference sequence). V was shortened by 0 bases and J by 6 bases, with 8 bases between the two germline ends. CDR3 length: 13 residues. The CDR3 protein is CASSESNSPEAFF. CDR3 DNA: TGCGCCAGCAGTGAGTCTAATTCCCCTGAAGCTTTCTTT.

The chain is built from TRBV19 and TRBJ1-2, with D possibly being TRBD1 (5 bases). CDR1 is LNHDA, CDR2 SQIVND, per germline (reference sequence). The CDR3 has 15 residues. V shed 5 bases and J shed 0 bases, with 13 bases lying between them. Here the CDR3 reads CASSSAGFANYGYTF. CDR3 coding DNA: TGTGCCAGTAGTTCGGCAGGGTTTGCTAACTATGGCTACACCTTC.

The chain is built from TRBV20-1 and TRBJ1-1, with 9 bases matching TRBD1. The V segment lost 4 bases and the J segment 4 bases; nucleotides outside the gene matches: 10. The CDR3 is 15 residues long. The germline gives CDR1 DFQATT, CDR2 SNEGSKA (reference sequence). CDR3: CSANDPQGARTEAFF. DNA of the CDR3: TGCAGTGCTAATGACCCACAGGGGGCGCGCACTGAAGCTTTCTTT.